The next 2 T cell receptor beta chains were all read from a single sample in a study of blood T cells in healthy people across ages. Together with a sample-barcoded 5' primer, a J-beta primer mix was included in a second PCR lasting about 7 to 12 cycles. TCRdb ran MiXCR on the 5' RACE reads and lists one entry per CDR3 protein. Of some 800,000 distinct CDR3 sequences detected, roughly 25% appear once; the ten largest clones hold around 3.6%. This sample was also put to use in a study of T cells of mothers and their children.

The specimen sequenced was blood. These receptors all stem from a boy aged 5-17 years in good health.

The sample holds a few counts of this clonotype. This chain connects TRBV24-1 to TRBJ2-5; TRBD2 matches 11 bases. The ends lost 3 bases at V and 5 bases at J; junction bases unmatched: 7. From germline, CDR1 is KGHDR and CDR2 SFDVKD. The length of the CDR3 is 16 residues. CDR3: CATSDTSGGSSETQYF. The DNA for the CDR3 is TGTGCCACCAGTGATACTAGCGGGGGATCCTCGGAGACCCAGTACTTC.

This rearrangement joins TRBV28 to TRBJ2-3; 16 nucleotides agree with TRBD2. The CDR3 loop spans 17 amino acids. The ends lost 5 bases at V and 1 base at J; junction bases unmatched: 3. Germline lookup yields CDR1 MDHEN and CDR2 SYDVKM. The CDR3 DNA reads as TGTGCCAGCAGTGGGACTAGCGGGGGGGTTCGCACAGATACGCAGTATTTT. This encodes CASSGTSGGVRTDTQYF.